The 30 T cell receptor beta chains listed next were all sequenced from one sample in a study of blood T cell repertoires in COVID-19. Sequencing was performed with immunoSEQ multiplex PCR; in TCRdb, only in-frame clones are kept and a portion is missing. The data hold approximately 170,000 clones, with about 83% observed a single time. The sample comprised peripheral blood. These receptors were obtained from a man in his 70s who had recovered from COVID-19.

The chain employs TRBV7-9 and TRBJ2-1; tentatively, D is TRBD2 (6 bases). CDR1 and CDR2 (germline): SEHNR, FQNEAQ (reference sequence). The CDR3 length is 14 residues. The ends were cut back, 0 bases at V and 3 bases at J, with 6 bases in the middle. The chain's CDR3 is CASSLAGGYNEQFF. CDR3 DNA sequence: TGTGCCAGCAGCTTAGCGGGGGGCTACAATGAGCAGTTCTTC. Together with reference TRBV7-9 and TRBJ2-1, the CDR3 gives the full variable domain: DTGVSQNPRHKITKRGQNVTFRCDPISEHNRLYWYRQTLGQGPEFLTYFQNEAQLEKSRLLSDRFSAERPKGSFSTLEIQRTEQGDSAMYLCASSLAGGYNEQFFGPGTRLTVL.

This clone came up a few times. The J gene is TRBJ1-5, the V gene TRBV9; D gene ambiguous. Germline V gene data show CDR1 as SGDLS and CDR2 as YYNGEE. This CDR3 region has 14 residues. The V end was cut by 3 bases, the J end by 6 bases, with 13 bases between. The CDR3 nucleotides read TGTGCCAGCAGCGCTGGTGGAGGGTCTCAGCCCCAGCATTTT. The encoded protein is CASSAGGGSQPQHF.

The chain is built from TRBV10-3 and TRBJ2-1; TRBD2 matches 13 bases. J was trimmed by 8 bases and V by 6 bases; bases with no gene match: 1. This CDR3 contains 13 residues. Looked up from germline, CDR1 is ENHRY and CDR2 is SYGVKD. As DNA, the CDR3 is TGTGCCATCAGGGGGACTAGCGGGGATGAGCAGTTCTTC. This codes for CAIRGTSGDEQFF.

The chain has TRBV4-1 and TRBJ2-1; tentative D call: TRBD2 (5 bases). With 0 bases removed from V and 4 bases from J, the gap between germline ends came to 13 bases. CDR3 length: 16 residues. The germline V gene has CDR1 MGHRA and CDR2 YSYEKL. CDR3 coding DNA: TGCGCCAGCAGCCAAGATCAGGCTAGCCAGTACAATGAGCAGTTCTTC. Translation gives CASSQDQASQYNEQFF.

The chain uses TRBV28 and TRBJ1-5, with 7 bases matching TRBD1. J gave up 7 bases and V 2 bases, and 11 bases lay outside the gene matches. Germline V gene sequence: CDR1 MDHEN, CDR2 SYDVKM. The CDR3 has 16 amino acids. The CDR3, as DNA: TGTGCCAGCAGTTTAGGGGGACAGAGGCAAGCCCAGCCCCAGCATTTT. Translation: CASSLGGQRQAQPQHF.

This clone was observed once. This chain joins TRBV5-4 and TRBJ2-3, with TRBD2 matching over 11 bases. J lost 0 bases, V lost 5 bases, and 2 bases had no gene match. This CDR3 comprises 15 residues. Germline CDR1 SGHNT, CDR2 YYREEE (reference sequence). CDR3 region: CASRGTSGSTDTQYF. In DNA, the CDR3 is TGTGCCAGCAGGGGGACTAGCGGTAGCACAGATACGCAGTATTTT.

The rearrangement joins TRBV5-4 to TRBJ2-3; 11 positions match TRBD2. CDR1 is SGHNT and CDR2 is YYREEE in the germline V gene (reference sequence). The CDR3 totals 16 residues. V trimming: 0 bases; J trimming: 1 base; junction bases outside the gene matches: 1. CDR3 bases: TGTGCCAGCAGCTTGGTACTAGCGGGAGGCACAGATACGCAGTATTTT. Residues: CASSLVLAGGTDTQYF.

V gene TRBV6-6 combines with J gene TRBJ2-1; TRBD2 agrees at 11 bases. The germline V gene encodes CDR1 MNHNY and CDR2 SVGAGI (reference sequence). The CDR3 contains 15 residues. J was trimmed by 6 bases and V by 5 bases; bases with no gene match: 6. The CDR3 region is CASSRLAGRSNEQFF. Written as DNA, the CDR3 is TGTGCCAGCAGTCGACTAGCGGGAAGAAGCAATGAGCAGTTCTTC.

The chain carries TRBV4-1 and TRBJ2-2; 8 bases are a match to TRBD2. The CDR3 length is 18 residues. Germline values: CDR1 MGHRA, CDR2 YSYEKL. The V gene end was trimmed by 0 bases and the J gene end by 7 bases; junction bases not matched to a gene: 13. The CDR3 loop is CASSQDREGVRWNGELFF. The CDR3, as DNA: TGCGCCAGCAGCCAAGATCGGGAGGGAGTGCGTTGGAACGGGGAGCTGTTTTTT.

CDR3 loop: CASSQMRSGTEAFF. In nucleotides, the CDR3 is TGTGCCAGCAGCCAAATGAGAAGCGGCACTGAAGCTTTCTTT. This chain links TRBV3-1 (or the pseudogene TRBV3-2) with TRBJ1-1; no definite D call. There are 14 residues in the CDR3. The V and J ends lost 2 bases and 4 bases respectively, with 11 bases between them. The germline V gene encodes CDR1 LGHDT and CDR2 YNNKEL (reference sequence).

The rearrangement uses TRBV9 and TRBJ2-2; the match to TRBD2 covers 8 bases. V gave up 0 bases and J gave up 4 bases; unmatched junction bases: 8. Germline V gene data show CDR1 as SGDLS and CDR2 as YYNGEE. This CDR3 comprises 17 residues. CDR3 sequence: CASSVEASGQPTGELFF. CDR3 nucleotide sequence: TGTGCCAGCAGCGTAGAGGCTAGCGGGCAACCCACCGGGGAGCTGTTTTTT.

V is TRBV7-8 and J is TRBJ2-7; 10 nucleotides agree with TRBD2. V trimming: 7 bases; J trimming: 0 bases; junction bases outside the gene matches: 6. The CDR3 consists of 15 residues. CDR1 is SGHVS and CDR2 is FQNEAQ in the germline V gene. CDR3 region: CASTELAGFSYEQYF. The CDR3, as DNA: TGTGCCAGCACGGAACTAGCGGGGTTCTCCTACGAGCAGTACTTC.

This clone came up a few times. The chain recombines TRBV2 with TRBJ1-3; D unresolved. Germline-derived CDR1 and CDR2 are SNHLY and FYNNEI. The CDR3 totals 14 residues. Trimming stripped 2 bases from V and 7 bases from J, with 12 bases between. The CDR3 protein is CASSELRNRNTIYF. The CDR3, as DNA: TGTGCCAGCAGTGAACTGAGGAATCGGAACACCATATATTTT.

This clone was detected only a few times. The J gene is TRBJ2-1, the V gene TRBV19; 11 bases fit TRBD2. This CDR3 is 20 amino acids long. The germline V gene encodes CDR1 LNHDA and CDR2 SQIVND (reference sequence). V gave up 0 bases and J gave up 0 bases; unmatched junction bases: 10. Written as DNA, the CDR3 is TGTGCCAGTAGTATAGATCCCCTAGCGGGAGGTACCTACTCCTACAATGAGCAGTTCTTC. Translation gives CASSIDPLAGGTYSYNEQFF.

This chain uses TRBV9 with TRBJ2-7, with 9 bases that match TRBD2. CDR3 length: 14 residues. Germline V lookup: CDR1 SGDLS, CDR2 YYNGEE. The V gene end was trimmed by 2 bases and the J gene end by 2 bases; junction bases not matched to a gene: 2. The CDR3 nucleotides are TGTGCCAGCAGCGTTAGCGGGAGACCCTACGAGCAGTACTTC. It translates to CASSVSGRPYEQYF. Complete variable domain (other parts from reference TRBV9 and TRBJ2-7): DSGVTQTPKHLITATGQRVTLRCSPRSGDLSVYWYQQSLDQGLQFLIQYYNGEERAKGNILERFSAQQFPDLHSELNLSSLELGDSALYFCASSVSGRPYEQYFGPGTRLTVT.

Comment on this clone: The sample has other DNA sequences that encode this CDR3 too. For the CDR3, the DNA is TGTGCCAGCCGCCGAGGGACTGAAGCTTTCTTT. The encoded protein is CASRRGTEAFF. This chain joins TRBV12-3 or TRBV12-4 and TRBJ1-1; no clear D gene. This CDR3 region has 11 residues. Trimming took 8 bases from V and 5 from J, leaving 9 bases between them.

Written as DNA, the CDR3 is TGCGCCAGCAGACAGACCTTCGATGGCTACACCTTC. Translation: CASRQTFDGYTF. The rearrangement uses TRBV10-1 and TRBJ1-2; no reliable D call. CDR3 length equals 12 residues. Germline V gives CDR1 WNHNN, CDR2 SYGVQD (reference sequence). With 6 bases removed from V and 6 bases from J, the gap between germline ends came to 11 bases.

The DNA for the CDR3 is TGTGCCAGCAGTTTAATAGGGACACCGAATGACTACGAGCAGTACTTC. This translates into CASSLIGTPNDYEQYF. The chain uses TRBV27 and TRBJ2-7, with a tentative D call TRBD1 (6 bases). This CDR3 comprises 16 residues. V was pared by 2 bases and J by 3 bases, with 17 bases between. Germline CDR1 MNHEY, CDR2 SMNVEV (reference sequence).

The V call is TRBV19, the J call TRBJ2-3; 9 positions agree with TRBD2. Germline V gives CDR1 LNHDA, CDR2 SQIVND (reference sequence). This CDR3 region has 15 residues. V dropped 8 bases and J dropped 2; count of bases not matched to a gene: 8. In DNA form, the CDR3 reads TGTGCCAGTGGGATGGGACTAGCCCACACAGATACGCAGTATTTT. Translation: CASGMGLAHTDTQYF.

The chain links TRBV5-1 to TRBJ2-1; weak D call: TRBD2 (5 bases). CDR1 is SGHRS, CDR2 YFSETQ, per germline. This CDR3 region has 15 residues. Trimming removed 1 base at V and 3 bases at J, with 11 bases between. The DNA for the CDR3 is TGCGCCAGCAGCTTGCTAGCAGAGAACTACAATGAGCAGTTCTTC. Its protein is CASSLLAENYNEQFF.

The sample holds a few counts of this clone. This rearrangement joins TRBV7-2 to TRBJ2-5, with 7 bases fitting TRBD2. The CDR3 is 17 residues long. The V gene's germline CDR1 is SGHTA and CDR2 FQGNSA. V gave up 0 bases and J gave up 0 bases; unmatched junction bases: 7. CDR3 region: CASSLASPLAHQETQYF. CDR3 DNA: TGTGCCAGCAGCTTAGCGAGCCCACTAGCGCACCAAGAGACCCAGTACTTC.

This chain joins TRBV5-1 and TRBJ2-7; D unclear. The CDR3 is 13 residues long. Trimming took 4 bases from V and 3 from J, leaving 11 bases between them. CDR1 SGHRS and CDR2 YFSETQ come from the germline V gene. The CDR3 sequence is CASSSENYYEQYF. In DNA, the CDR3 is TGCGCCAGCAGCAGCGAAAACTACTACGAGCAGTACTTC.

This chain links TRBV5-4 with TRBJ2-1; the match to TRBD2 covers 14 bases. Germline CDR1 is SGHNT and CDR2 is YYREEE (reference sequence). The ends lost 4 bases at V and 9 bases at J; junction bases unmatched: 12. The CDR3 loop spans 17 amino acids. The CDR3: CASSPTAGLAGGSEQFF. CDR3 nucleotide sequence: TGTGCCAGCAGCCCTACCGCAGGACTAGCGGGAGGATCTGAGCAGTTCTTC.

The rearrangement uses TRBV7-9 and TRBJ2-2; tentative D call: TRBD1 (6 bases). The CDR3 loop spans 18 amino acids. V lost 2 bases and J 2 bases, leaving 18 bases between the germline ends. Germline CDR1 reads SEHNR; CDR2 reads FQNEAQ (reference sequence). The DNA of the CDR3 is TGTGCCAGCAGCTTAAGTTTATGGGCAGGGGAAAACACCGGGGAGCTGTTTTTT. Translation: CASSLSLWAGENTGELFF.

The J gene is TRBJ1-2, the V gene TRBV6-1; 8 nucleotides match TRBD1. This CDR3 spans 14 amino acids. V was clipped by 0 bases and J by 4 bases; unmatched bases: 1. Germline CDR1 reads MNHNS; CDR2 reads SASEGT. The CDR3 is CASSEADRVYGYTF. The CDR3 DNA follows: TGTGCCAGCAGTGAAGCGGACAGGGTCTATGGCTACACCTTC.

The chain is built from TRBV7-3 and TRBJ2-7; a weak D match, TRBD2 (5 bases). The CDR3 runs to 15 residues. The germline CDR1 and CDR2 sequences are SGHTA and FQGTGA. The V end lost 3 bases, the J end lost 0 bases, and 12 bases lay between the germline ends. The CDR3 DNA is TGTGCCAGCAGCTTTAGTCGTGGGAGCTCCTACGAGCAGTACTTC. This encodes CASSFSRGSSYEQYF.

DNA of the CDR3: TGTGCCAGCAGTGACAGGGTTGGTCAGCCCCAGCATTTT. Translation: CASSDRVGQPQHF. The rearrangement uses TRBV6-6 and TRBJ1-5; 7 positions agree with TRBD1. CDR1 is MNHNY, CDR2 SVGAGI, per germline (reference sequence). The ends lost 5 bases at V and 6 bases at J; junction bases unmatched: 4. The CDR3 sequence is 13 residues long.

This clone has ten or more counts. The CDR3 DNA is TGTGCCAGCAGCTTGACAGCGGGAGGGCCCTCCTACAATGAGCAGTTCTTC. Amino acids: CASSLTAGGPSYNEQFF. This chain uses TRBV5-4 with TRBJ2-1, with 10 bases identical to TRBD2. J gave up 0 bases and V 1 base, and 4 bases lay outside the gene matches. The CDR3 is 17 amino acids. The V gene's germline CDR1 is SGHNT and CDR2 YYREEE (reference sequence). Combining the CDR3 with reference TRBV5-4 and TRBJ2-1 gives the whole variable domain ETGVTQSPTHLIKTRGQQVTLRCSSQSGHNTVSWYQQALGQGPQFIFQYYREEENGRGNFPPRFSGLQFPNYSSELNVNALELDDSALYLCASSLTAGGPSYNEQFFGPGTRLTVL.

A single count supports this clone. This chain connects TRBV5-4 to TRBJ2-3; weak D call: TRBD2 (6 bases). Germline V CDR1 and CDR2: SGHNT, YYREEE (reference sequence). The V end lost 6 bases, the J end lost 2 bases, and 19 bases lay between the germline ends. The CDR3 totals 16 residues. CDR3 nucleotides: TGTGCCAGCACCAATAGAATGGGGGGACCCACAGATACGCAGTATTTT. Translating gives CASTNRMGGPTDTQYF.

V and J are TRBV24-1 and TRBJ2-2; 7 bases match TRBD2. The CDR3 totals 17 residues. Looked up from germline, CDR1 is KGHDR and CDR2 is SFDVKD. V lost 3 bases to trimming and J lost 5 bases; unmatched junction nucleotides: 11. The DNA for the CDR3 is TGTGCCACCAGTGATCGAGCTAGCGGCGTATCAACCGGGGAGCTGTTTTTT. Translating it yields CATSDRASGVSTGELFF.